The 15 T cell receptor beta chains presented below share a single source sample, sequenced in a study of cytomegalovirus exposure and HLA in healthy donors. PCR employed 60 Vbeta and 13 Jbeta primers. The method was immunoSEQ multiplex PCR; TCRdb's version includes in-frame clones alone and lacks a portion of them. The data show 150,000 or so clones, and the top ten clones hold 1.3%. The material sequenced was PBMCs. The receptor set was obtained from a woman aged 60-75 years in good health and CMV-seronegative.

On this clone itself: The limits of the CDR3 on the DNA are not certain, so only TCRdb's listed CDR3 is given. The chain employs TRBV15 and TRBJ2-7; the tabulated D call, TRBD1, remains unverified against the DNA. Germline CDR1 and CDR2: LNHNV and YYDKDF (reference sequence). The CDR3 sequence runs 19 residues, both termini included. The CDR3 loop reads CATSREVSGPGQGFYEQYF.

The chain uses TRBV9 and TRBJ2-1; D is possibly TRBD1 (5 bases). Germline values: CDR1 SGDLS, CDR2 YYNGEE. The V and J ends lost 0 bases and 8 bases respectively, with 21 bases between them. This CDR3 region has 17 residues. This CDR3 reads CASSVVTGRAVKDEQFF. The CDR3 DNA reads TGTGCCAGCAGCGTAGTGACGGGCAGGGCGGTGAAGGATGAGCAGTTCTTC.

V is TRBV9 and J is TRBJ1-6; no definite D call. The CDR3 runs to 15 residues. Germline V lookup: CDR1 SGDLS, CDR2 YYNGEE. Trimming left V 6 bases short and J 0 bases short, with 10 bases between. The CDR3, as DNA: TGTGCCAGCACCGCCGGGAGCTCCTATAATTCACCCCTCCACTTT. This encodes CASTAGSSYNSPLHF.

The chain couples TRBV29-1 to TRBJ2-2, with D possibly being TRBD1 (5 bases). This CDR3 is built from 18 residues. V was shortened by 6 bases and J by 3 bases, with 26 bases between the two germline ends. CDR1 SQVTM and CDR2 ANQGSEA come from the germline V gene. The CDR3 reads CSVALLRGASIDTGELFF. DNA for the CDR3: TGCAGCGTGGCTCTATTAAGGGGCGCCTCAATAGACACCGGGGAGCTGTTTTTT.

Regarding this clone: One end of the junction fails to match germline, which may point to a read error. The CDR3 loop is CASSFSKGVSDNEQFF. The CDR3 region has the DNA TGTGCCAGCAGTTTCTCCAAGGGGGTCTCCGACAATGAGCAGTTCTTC. This chain connects TRBV27 to TRBJ2-1; D is perhaps TRBD1 (6 bases). The germline gives CDR1 MNHEY, CDR2 SMNVEV (reference sequence). CDR3 length: 16 residues.

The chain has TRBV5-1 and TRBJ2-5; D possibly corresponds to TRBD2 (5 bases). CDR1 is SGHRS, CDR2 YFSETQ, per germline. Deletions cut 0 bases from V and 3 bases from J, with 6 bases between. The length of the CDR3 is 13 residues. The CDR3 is CASSLVGEETQYF. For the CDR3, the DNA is TGCGCCAGCAGCTTGGTCGGGGAAGAGACCCAGTACTTC.

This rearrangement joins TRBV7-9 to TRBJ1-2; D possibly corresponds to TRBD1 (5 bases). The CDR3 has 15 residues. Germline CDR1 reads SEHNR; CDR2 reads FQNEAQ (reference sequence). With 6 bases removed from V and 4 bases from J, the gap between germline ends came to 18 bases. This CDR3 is CASSSIHTGFYGYTF. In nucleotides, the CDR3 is TGTGCCAGCAGTTCCATTCATACAGGCTTCTATGGCTACACCTTC.

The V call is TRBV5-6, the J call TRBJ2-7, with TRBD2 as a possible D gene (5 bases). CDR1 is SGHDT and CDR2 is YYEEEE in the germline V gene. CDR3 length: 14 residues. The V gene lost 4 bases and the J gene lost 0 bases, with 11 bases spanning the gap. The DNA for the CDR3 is TGTGCCAGCAGCCGGGGAGTATCCTCCTACGAGCAGTACTTC. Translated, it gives CASSRGVSSYEQYF.

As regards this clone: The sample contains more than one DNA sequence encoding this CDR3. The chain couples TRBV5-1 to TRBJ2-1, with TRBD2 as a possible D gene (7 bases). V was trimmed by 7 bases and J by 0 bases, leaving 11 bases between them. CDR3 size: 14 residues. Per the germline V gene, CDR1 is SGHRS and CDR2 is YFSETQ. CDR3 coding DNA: TGCGCCAGCGGGGGCGGGAGCTCCTACAATGAGCAGTTCTTC. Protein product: CASGGGSSYNEQFF.

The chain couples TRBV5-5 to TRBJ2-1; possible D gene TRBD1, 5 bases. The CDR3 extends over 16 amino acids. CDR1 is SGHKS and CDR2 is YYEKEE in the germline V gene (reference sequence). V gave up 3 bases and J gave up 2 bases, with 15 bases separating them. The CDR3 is CASSSGLRVPYNEQFF. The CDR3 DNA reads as TGTGCCAGCAGCTCAGGGCTTAGGGTACCCTACAATGAGCAGTTCTTC.

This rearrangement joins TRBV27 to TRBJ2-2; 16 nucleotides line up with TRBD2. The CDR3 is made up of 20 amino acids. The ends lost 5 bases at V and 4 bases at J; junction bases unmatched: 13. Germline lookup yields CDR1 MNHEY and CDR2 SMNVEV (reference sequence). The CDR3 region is CASSLSIGTSGRAFTGELFF. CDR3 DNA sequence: TGTGCCAGCAGTCTTTCCATCGGGACTAGCGGGAGGGCCTTCACCGGGGAGCTGTTTTTT.

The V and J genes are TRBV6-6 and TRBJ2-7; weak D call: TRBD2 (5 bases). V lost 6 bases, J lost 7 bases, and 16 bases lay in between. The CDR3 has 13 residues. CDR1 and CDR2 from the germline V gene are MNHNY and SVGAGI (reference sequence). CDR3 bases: TGTGCCAGCAGCTTCAAGGGAGTGGAAGAGCAGTACTTC. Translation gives CASSFKGVEEQYF.

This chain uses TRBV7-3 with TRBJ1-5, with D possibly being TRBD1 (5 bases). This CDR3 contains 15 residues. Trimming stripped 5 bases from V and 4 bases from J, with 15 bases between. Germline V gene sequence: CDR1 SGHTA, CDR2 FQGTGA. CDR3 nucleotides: TGTGCCAGCAGCCCTTCAGGGCGTGGAAATCAGCCCCAGCATTTT. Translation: CASSPSGRGNQPQHF.

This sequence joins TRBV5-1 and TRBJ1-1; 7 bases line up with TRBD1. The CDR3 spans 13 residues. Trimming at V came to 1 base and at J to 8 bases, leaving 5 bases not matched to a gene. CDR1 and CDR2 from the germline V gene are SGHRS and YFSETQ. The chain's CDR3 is CASSLTGTEEAFF. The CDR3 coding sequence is TGCGCCAGCAGCTTGACTGGGACAGAAGAAGCTTTCTTT.

The CDR3 loop reads CASSFTQGPGQPQHF. The CDR3 region has the DNA TGTGCCAGCAGCTTCACTCAGGGCCCGGGTCAGCCCCAGCATTTT. The rearrangement joins TRBV11-1 to TRBJ1-5, with D perhaps matching TRBD1 (5 bases). Germline assignment: CDR1 SGHAT and CDR2 FQDESV (reference sequence). Trimming shortened V by 3 bases and J by 6 bases, and 15 bases separated the two germline ends. The CDR3 runs 15 residues.